This TCR beta chain appears in the sequencing data of a study of human T cells and chemical hapten exposure. Study background: A 2 cm by 2 cm inner upper arm patch received 2% DPC for sensitization. Cases of alopecia areata, totalis or universalis occurred in a predominantly female patient group.

Noted time point: patch test 3, about 24 weeks after DPC sensitization. As to treatment: therapeutic diphenylcyclopropenone sensitization with weekly scalp DPC. The table lists this clonotype with a few counts. Per the original data handling: Sample-level TCR yields exhibited a median of around 90,000, with a range of about 20,000 to 750,000. TCRdb redid the calling of the RACE reads with MiXCR, one entry per CDR3 protein. These V and J calls originate from TCRdb's pipeline instead of the authors' own analysis. The sample holds some 110,000 distinct CDR3 sequences; under 40% are singletons and the top ten take around 2.5%. Germline V lookup: CDR1 MGHDK, CDR2 SYGVNS. This CDR3 comprises 12 residues. The V gene lost 4 bases and the J gene lost 13 bases, with 13 bases spanning the gap.

The sequenced sample was whole blood, obtained in connection with sensitization to the hapten diphenylcyclopropenone (DPC). The chain has TRBV25-1 and TRBJ1-4; D perhaps matches TRBD1 (5 bases). The sequence derives from a man between 40 and 49 years old with alopecia areata. Some clones in this sample may be carry-over from other donors' samples. The CDR3 loop reads CASSVGEGRLFF. The CDR3 DNA follows: TGTGCCAGCAGTGTTGGGGAGGGGAGACTGTTTTTT.